These 16 T cell receptor beta chains were all obtained from the same sample, sequenced in a study of T-cell memory formation after mild COVID-19. TCRdb fed the 5' RACE reads into MiXCR, producing one record per CDR3 protein. This table has 450,000 to 700,000 distinct CDR3 sequences, roughly 18% appearing once. The material sequenced was PBMCs or a T cell subset sorted from them (not recorded which). Receptor source: an adult woman who had mild COVID-19 (a few samples of this study predate the infection). Cell type and time point are not known.

This clonotype was found a few times. Here the CDR3 DNA reads TGTGCCAGCAGCCCTGCCCAGAACACTGAAGCTTTCTTT. Its protein product is CASSPAQNTEAFF. The chain carries TRBV5-6 and TRBJ1-1; no clear D. This CDR3 contains 13 residues. With 4 bases removed from V and 1 base from J, the gap between germline ends came to 8 bases. Germline V lookup: CDR1 SGHDT, CDR2 YYEEEE.

In this sample, this clonotype turned up a few times. This chain joins TRBV7-2 and TRBJ2-6; the D gene is possibly TRBD2 (5 bases). The CDR3 runs to 15 residues. Germline V gene data show CDR1 as SGHTA and CDR2 as FQGNSA. V lost 4 bases and J lost 0, with 7 bases in between. The CDR3 bases are TGTGCCAGCAGCTGGACTGGCTCTGGGGCCAACGTCCTGACTTTC. This sequence encodes CASSWTGSGANVLTF.

This clonotype was counted only a few times. This CDR3 is CASSYFIRDWVNTEAFF. The CDR3 DNA is TGTGCCAGCAGTTACTTCATCCGGGATTGGGTGAACACTGAAGCTTTCTTT. The chain couples TRBV6-6 to TRBJ1-1; D unclear. Trimming took off 1 base at V and 0 bases at J, with 15 bases between the two ends. Germline V CDR1 and CDR2: MNHNY, SVGAGI (reference sequence). The CDR3 sequence is 17 residues long.

This clonotype appeared a few times. This CDR3 reads CAIGAGANTEAFF. Written as DNA, the CDR3 is TGTGCCATCGGAGCCGGCGCGAACACTGAAGCTTTCTTT. The V and J genes are TRBV10-3 and TRBJ1-1; unclear D gene. The germline V gene has CDR1 ENHRY and CDR2 SYGVKD. The CDR3 has 13 residues. The ends were cut back, 8 bases at V and 1 base at J, with 11 bases in the middle.

Here the CDR3 reads CSARTELNTGELFF. The CDR3, as DNA: TGCAGTGCTAGGACAGAGCTGAACACCGGGGAGCTGTTTTTT. This chain connects TRBV20-1 to TRBJ2-2; the D gene is possibly TRBD1 (5 bases). CDR1 and CDR2 from the germline V gene are DFQATT and SNEGSKA (reference sequence). V was pared by 3 bases and J by 1 base, with 9 bases between. This CDR3 region has 14 residues.

This clonotype occurred a few times. The chain has TRBV30 and TRBJ2-7; 9 nucleotides match TRBD1. The V and J ends lost 1 base and 5 bases, in that order; junction bases with no gene match: 6. Looked up from germline, CDR1 is GTSNPN and CDR2 is SVGIG (reference sequence). The length of the CDR3 is 14 residues. CDR3 bases: TGTGCCTGGAGTGCCGGGACAGGGTCCCACGAGCAGTACTTC. This sequence encodes CAWSAGTGSHEQYF.

The chain recombines TRBV6-1 with TRBJ1-5, with a possible D match to TRBD1 (5 bases). V dropped 1 base and J dropped 12 bases, with 16 bases sitting between them. The germline V gene encodes CDR1 MNHNS and CDR2 SASEGT. The CDR3 is 14 amino acids. CDR3: CASSEGIGTELQHF. CDR3 coding DNA: TGTGCCAGCAGTGAAGGTATAGGGACGGAGCTCCAGCATTTT.

In this sample, this clonotype turned up a few times. The chain uses TRBV7-9 and TRBJ2-5; D uncertain. V was trimmed by 1 base and J by 2 bases, leaving 11 bases between them. CDR1 and CDR2 (germline): SEHNR, FQNEAQ (reference sequence). The CDR3 is made up of 15 amino acids. CDR3: CASSLGRQFQETQYF. The CDR3 nucleotides read TGTGCCAGCAGCTTAGGACGGCAGTTTCAAGAGACCCAGTACTTC.

V and J are TRBV15 and TRBJ2-6, with 7 bases identical to TRBD2. Germline V gives CDR1 LNHNV, CDR2 YYDKDF (reference sequence). With V trimmed by 8 bases and J by 2 bases, 3 bases remained unmatched. The CDR3 has 14 residues. The DNA for the CDR3 is TGTGCCACCGCGGGGGTTACTGGGGCCAACGTCCTGACTTTC. Translation: CATAGVTGANVLTF.

The chain is built from TRBV6-5 and TRBJ1-1; unclear D gene. V gave up 6 bases and J gave up 0 bases, with 11 bases separating them. CDR1 and CDR2 from the germline V gene are MNHEY and SVGAGI. CDR3 length: 14 residues. The CDR3 loop reads CASRGRRVNTEAFF. CDR3 coding DNA: TGTGCCAGCAGAGGTAGGAGGGTGAACACTGAAGCTTTCTTT.

This clonotype was seen a few times. This chain joins TRBV10-3 and TRBJ1-2, with TRBD1 matching over 9 bases. The V gene end was trimmed by 8 bases and the J gene end by 6 bases; junction bases not matched to a gene: 13. This CDR3 is 15 amino acids long. Germline V gene lookup returns CDR1 ENHRY and CDR2 SYGVKD. The DNA of the CDR3 is TGTGCCATCCGGGGACAGGGTGATCAGCCCAATGGCTACACCTTC. Translation: CAIRGQGDQPNGYTF.

The table lists this clonotype with a few counts. The chain employs TRBV18 and TRBJ1-1; tentatively, D is TRBD1 (6 bases). V lost 2 bases and J 0 bases, leaving 16 bases between the germline ends. CDR1 is KGHSH and CDR2 is LQKENI in the germline V gene. This CDR3 contains 17 residues. The CDR3: CASSPSVGQGLNTEAFF. The CDR3 nucleotides read TGTGCCAGCTCACCATCGGTCGGGCAGGGGCTGAACACTGAAGCTTTCTTT.

J is TRBJ2-7 and V is TRBV20-1; D is perhaps TRBD2 (6 bases). Germline V gene lookup returns CDR1 DFQATT and CDR2 SNEGSKA (reference sequence). V was cut by 1 base and J by 0 bases, with 25 bases left in between. The CDR3 runs 19 residues. The CDR3: CSARAPASRGRGNSYEQYF. CDR3 sequence (DNA): TGCAGTGCTAGAGCTCCTGCCAGTAGAGGGCGGGGCAACTCCTACGAGCAGTACTTC.

The genes are TRBV5-1 and TRBJ2-1; 7 bases agree with TRBD2. The CDR3 runs to 15 residues. Germline V gene lookup returns CDR1 SGHRS and CDR2 YFSETQ. With V trimmed by 0 bases and J by 7 bases, 7 bases remained unmatched. This CDR3 reads CASSLGDPSGNEQFF. In nucleotides, the CDR3 is TGCGCCAGCAGCTTGGGCGACCCTAGCGGTAATGAGCAGTTCTTC.

The V and J genes are TRBV7-2 and TRBJ2-1, with 9 bases identical to TRBD2. In germline, CDR1 is SGHTA, CDR2 FQGNSA. The V segment lost 1 base and the J segment 2 bases; nucleotides outside the gene matches: 12. The length of the CDR3 is 19 residues. The CDR3 DNA reads as TGTGCCAGCAGCTTAGATTTATTGGAGCGGGGGGTCGCCTACAATGAGCAGTTCTTC. Translating it yields CASSLDLLERGVAYNEQFF. Together with reference TRBV7-2 and TRBJ2-1, the CDR3 gives the full variable domain: GAGVSQSPSNKVTEKGKDVELRCDPISGHTALYWYRQSLGQGLEFLIYFQGNSAPDKSGLPSDRFSAERTGGSVSTLTIQRTQQEDSAVYLCASSLDLLERGVAYNEQFFGPGTRLTVL.

The chain combines TRBV7-6 with TRBJ2-3; D tentatively reads TRBD1 or TRBD2 (5 bases each). Germline CDR1 and CDR2: SGHVS and FNYEAQ. The CDR3 extends over 17 amino acids. Trimming stripped 5 bases from V and 7 bases from J, with 25 bases between. The CDR3 coding sequence is TGTGCCAGCAGCCCACAGCTGGGAATTAGGGGACCGTATACGCAGTATTTT. Its translation: CASSPQLGIRGPYTQYF.